A selection of T cell receptor beta chains follows, all from one sample in a study of T cells after yellow fever vaccination. TCRdb used MiXCR to reprocess the 5' RACE reads, holding one entry per CDR3 protein. The table shows under 550,000 distinct CDR3 sequences, with around a fifth occurring only once. The specimen comprised PBMCs, sampled about 21 days after the first yellow fever vaccination. The source of these receptors is a man aged 18 to 30 who received the YFV17D yellow fever vaccine. The CDR3 runs from the conserved cysteine through the conserved F or W. Each record gives: D gene, V gene, clone size, J gene, CDR3 protein, CDR3 DNA. The D gene is left open where the match is weak. Size tells how often a clone was seen (once, few, many) or the class of an expanded clone, and some rows leave it out.

D gene: -; V gene: TRBV20-1; clone size: many; J gene: TRBJ1-3; CDR3 protein: CAPSGSGNTIYF; CDR3 DNA: TGCGCCCCGTCCGGTTCTGGAAACACCATATATTTT
D gene: TRBD2; V gene: TRBV4-3; clone size: few; J gene: TRBJ2-5; CDR3 protein: CASSQDGSGEETQYF; CDR3 DNA: TGCGCCAGCAGCCAAGATGGCAGCGGGGAAGAGACCCAGTACTTC
D gene: -; V gene: TRBV27; clone size: many; J gene: TRBJ2-3; CDR3 protein: CASSYMTVGAQYF; CDR3 DNA: TGTGCCAGCAGTTATATGACGGTTGGTGCGCAGTATTTT
D gene: -; V gene: TRBV5-1; clone size: -; J gene: TRBJ2-3; CDR3 protein: CASSLREGPLDTQYF; CDR3 DNA: TGCGCCAGCAGCTTAAGGGAAGGCCCTCTAGATACGCAGTATTTT
D gene: TRBD2; V gene: TRBV24-1; clone size: -; J gene: TRBJ2-2; CDR3 protein: CATSSGASPGELFF; CDR3 DNA: TGTGCCACCAGTAGCGGGGCGAGCCCCGGGGAGCTGTTTTTT
D gene: -; V gene: TRBV12-3/TRBV12-4; clone size: -; J gene: TRBJ1-4; CDR3 protein: CASSFRSGPSNEKLFF; CDR3 DNA: TGTGCCAGCAGTTTTCGTTCCGGACCCTCTAATGAAAAACTGTTTTTT
D gene: -; V gene: TRBV7-9; clone size: -; J gene: TRBJ1-1; CDR3 protein: CASSPGWGKGTEAFF; CDR3 DNA: TGTGCCAGCAGCCCCGGCTGGGGGAAAGGAACTGAAGCTTTCTTT
D gene: -; V gene: TRBV30; clone size: -; J gene: TRBJ1-6; CDR3 protein: CAWRTGHSPLHF; CDR3 DNA: TGTGCCTGGAGGACGGGCCATTCACCCCTCCACTTT
D gene: -; V gene: TRBV30; clone size: -; J gene: TRBJ2-1; CDR3 protein: CAWTPSVEQFF; CDR3 DNA: TGTGCCTGGACTCCTTCAGTTGAGCAGTTCTTC
D gene: -; V gene: TRBV12-3/TRBV12-4; clone size: few; J gene: TRBJ1-6; CDR3 protein: CASTRDTYRGSPLHF; CDR3 DNA: TGTGCCAGCACTCGGGACACGTATAGAGGGTCACCCCTCCACTTT
D gene: TRBD2; V gene: TRBV29-1; clone size: -; J gene: TRBJ2-1; CDR3 protein: CSVAVRRLAAGNEQFF; CDR3 DNA: TGCAGCGTTGCAGTCAGGAGACTAGCGGCGGGCAATGAGCAGTTCTTC
D gene: -; V gene: TRBV20-1; clone size: -; J gene: TRBJ1-6; CDR3 protein: CSAAADRNNSPLHF; CDR3 DNA: TGCAGTGCCGCGGCTGACAGGAATAATTCACCCCTCCACTTT
D gene: TRBD1; V gene: TRBV6-1; clone size: -; J gene: TRBJ2-1; CDR3 protein: CASALDRVMNEQFF; CDR3 DNA: TGTGCCAGCGCGTTAGACAGGGTGATGAATGAGCAGTTCTTC
D gene: -; V gene: TRBV20-1; clone size: few; J gene: TRBJ1-1; CDR3 protein: CSAPVNRNTEAFF; CDR3 DNA: TGCAGTGCTCCTGTTAACAGGAACACTGAAGCTTTCTTT
D gene: -; V gene: TRBV29-1; clone size: few; J gene: TRBJ2-5; CDR3 protein: CSAGQISQETQYF; CDR3 DNA: TGCAGCGCCGGACAGATCTCCCAAGAGACCCAGTACTTC
D gene: -; V gene: TRBV6-5; clone size: once; J gene: TRBJ1-2; CDR3 protein: CASSYSPGVNYGYTF; CDR3 DNA: TGTGCCAGCAGTTATTCCCCGGGGGTTAACTATGGCTACACCTTC
D gene: -; V gene: TRBV5-1; clone size: few; J gene: TRBJ2-7; CDR3 protein: CASSLEREHEQYF; CDR3 DNA: TGCGCCAGCAGCTTGGAACGGGAGCACGAGCAGTACTTC
D gene: TRBD1; V gene: TRBV7-8; clone size: -; J gene: TRBJ2-5; CDR3 protein: CASSNNRGQETQYF; CDR3 DNA: TGTGCCAGCAGCAACAACAGGGGCCAAGAGACCCAGTACTTC
D gene: -; V gene: TRBV21-1; clone size: few; J gene: TRBJ2-5; CDR3 protein: CASSKVGEGFETQYF; CDR3 DNA: TGTGCCAGCAGCAAAGTTGGGGAAGGTTTCGAGACCCAGTACTTC
D gene: -; V gene: TRBV3-1; clone size: -; J gene: TRBJ2-5; CDR3 protein: CASIQVNSGETQYF; CDR3 DNA: TGTGCCAGCATCCAAGTAAACAGTGGAGAGACCCAGTACTTC
D gene: -; V gene: TRBV3-1; clone size: many; J gene: TRBJ2-7; CDR3 protein: CASSQSPFYEQYF; CDR3 DNA: TGTGCCAGCAGCCAAAGTCCGTTCTACGAGCAGTACTTC
D gene: -; V gene: TRBV7-9; clone size: -; J gene: TRBJ1-1; CDR3 protein: CASTSREQGKIAEAFF; CDR3 DNA: TGTGCCAGCACCTCCCGGGAGCAGGGGAAGATCGCTGAAGCTTTCTTT